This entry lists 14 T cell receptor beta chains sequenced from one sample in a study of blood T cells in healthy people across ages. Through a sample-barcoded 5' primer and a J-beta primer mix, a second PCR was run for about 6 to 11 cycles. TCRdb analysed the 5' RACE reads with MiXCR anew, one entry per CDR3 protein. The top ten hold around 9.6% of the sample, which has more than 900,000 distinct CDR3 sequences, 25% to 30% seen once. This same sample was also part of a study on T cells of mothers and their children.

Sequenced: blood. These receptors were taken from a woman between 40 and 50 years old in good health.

In DNA form, the CDR3 reads TGTGCCAGCAGTCCTTTTATTGGGCCAAGATCAAATCAGCCCCAGCATTTT. Protein sequence: CASSPFIGPRSNQPQHF. The rearrangement joins TRBV6-1 to TRBJ1-5; D remains ambiguous. The V gene's germline CDR1 is MNHNS and CDR2 SASEGT. The CDR3 contains 17 residues. Trimming took off 5 bases at V and 4 bases at J, with 21 bases between the two ends.

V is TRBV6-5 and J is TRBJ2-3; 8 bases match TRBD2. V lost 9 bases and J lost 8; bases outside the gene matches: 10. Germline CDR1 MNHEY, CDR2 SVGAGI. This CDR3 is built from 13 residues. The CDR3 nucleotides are TGTGCCAGTTCCGGGACTAGTTTTGGTACGCAGTATTTT. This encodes CASSGTSFGTQYF.

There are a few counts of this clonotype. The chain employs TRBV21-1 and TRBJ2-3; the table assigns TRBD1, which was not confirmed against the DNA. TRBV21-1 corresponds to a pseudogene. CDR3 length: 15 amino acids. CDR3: CASSIWSGPPDTQYF. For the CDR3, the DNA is TGTGCCAGCAGCATATGGTCGGGACCACCCGATACGCAGTATTTT.

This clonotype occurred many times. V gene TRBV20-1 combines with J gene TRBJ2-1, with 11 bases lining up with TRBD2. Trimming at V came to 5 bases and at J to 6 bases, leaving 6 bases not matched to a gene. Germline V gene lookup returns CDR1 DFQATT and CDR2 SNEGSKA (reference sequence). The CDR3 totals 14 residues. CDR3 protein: CSACSGGAGNEQFF. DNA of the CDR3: TGCAGTGCTTGTAGCGGGGGGGCCGGCAATGAGCAGTTCTTC.

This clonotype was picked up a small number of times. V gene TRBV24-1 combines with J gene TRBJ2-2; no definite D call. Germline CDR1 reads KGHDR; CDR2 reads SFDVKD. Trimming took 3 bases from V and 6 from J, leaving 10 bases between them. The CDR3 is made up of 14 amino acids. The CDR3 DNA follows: TGTGCCACCAGTGATCCCGAGGCTGCCGGGGAGCTGTTTTTT. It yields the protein CATSDPEAAGELFF.

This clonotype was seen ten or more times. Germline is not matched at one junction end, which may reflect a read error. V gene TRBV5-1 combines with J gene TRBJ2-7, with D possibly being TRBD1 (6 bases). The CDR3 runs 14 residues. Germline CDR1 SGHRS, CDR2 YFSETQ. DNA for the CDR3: TGTGCCAGCAGCTTAGGTGGACAGACCTACGAGCAGTACTTC. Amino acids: CASSLGGQTYEQYF. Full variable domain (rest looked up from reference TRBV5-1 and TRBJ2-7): KAGVTQTPRYLIKTRGQQVTLSCSPISGHRSVSWYQQTPGQGLQFLFEYFSETQRNKGNFPGRFSGRQFSNSRSEMNVSTLELGDSALYLCASSLGGQTYEQYFGPGTRLTVT.

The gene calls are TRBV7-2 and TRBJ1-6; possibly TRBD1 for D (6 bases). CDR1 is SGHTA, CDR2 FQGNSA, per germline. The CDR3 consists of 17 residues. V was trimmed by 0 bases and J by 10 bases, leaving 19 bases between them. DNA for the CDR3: TGTGCCAGCAGCTTAGCGTATCCGGGACCGGGGGGCTCACCCCTCCACTTT. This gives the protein CASSLAYPGPGGSPLHF.

The CDR3 nucleotides are TGCGCCAGCAGCCAAGGGAAGGGTGGGCCCAAAAACATTCAGTACTTC. Translated: CASSQGKGGPKNIQYF. V is TRBV4-1 and J is TRBJ2-4; D gene uncertain. V was cut by 1 base and J by 2 bases, with 12 bases left in between. From germline, CDR1 is MGHRA and CDR2 YSYEKL. The length of the CDR3 is 16 residues.

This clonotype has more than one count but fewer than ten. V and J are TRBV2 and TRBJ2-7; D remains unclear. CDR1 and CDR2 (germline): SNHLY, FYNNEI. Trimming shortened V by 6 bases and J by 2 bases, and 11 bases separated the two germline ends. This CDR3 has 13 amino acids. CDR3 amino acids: CASSDRLPYEQYF. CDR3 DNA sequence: TGTGCCAGCAGCGACCGTCTCCCCTACGAGCAGTACTTC.

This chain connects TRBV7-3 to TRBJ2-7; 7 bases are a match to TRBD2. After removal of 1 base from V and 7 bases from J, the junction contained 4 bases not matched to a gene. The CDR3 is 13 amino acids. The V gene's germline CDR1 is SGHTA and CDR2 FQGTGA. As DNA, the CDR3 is TGTGCCAGCAGCTTAAGGGAGGGAGGGGAGCAGTACTTC. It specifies CASSLREGGEQYF.

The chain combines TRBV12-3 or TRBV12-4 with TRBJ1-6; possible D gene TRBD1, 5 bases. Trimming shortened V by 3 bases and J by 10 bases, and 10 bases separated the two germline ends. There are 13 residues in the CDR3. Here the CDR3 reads CASSLGEASPLHF. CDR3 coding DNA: TGTGCCAGCAGTTTGGGGGAGGCATCACCCCTCCACTTT.

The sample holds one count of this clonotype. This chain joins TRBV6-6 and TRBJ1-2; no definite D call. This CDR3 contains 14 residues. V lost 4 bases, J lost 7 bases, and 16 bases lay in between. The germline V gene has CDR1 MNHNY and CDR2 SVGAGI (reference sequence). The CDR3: CASSCAGGNSGYTF. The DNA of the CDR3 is TGTGCCAGCAGTTGCGCTGGCGGAAATTCTGGCTACACCTTC.

This CDR3 reads CASRPNIAGGGPQETQYF. Written as DNA, the CDR3 is TGTGCCAGCAGACCTAACATCGCCGGGGGGGGACCCCAAGAGACCCAGTACTTC. V and J are TRBV28 and TRBJ2-5, with 8 bases that match TRBD2. There are 18 residues in the CDR3. From germline, CDR1 is MDHEN and CDR2 SYDVKM. J lost 1 base, V lost 6 bases, and 16 bases had no gene match.

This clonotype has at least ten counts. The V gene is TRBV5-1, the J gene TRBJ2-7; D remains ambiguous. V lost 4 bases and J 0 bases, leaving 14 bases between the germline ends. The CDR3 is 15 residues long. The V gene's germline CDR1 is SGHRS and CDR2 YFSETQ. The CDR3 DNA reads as TGCGCCAGCAGCATCGGCGACCATCGCTCCTACGAGCAGTACTTC. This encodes CASSIGDHRSYEQYF.